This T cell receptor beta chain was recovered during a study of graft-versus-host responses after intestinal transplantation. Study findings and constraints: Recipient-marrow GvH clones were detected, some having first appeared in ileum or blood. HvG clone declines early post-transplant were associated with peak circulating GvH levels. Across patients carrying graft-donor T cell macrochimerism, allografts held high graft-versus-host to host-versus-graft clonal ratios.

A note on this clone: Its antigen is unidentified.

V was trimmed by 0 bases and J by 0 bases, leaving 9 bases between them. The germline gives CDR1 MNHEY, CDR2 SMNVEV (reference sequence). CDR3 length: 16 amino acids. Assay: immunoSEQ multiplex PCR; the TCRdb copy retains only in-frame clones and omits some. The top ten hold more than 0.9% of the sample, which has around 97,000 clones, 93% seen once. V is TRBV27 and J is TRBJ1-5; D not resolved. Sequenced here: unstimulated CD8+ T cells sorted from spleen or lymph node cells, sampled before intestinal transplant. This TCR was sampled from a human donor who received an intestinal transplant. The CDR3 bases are TGTGCCAGCAGTTTATCTGGGTTTGGTAGCAATCAGCCCCAGCATTTT. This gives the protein CASSLSGFGSNQPQHF.